This is a list of T cell receptor beta chains from one sample in a study of blood T cell repertoires in COVID-19. The table came from immunoSEQ multiplex PCR; TCRdb's copy has only in-frame clones and leaves some out. Of about 140,000 clones in the sample, around three quarters were seen once. The sample was peripheral blood. The receptors were gathered from a man in his forties or fifties with active or convalescent COVID-19. The CDR3 runs from the conserved cysteine through the conserved F or W. D genes are given only for firm matches. Only some rows state a clone size, as once, few, many or a class for expanded clones.

j_gene	len	abundance	v_gene	d_gene	CDR3aa	CDR3nt
TRBJ1-1	12	NA	TRBV9	NA	CASSPAGLEAFF	TGTGCCAGCAGCCCAGCGGGGCTAGAAGCTTTCTTT
TRBJ1-3	17	NA	TRBV15	TRBD1	CATSRDPGRGPGNTIYF	TGTGCCACCAGCAGAGATCCCGGCAGGGGGCCTGGAAACACCATATATTTT
TRBJ2-1	13	NA	TRBV27	NA	CASSSQGANEQFF	TGTGCCAGCAGTTCCCAGGGCGCCAATGAGCAGTTCTTC
TRBJ2-1	16	NA	TRBV24-1	TRBD2	CATSDLGLAGGHEQFF	TGTGCCACCAGTGATTTAGGTCTAGCGGGAGGGCATGAGCAGTTCTTC
TRBJ1-5	14	NA	TRBV5-5	TRBD1	CASSLAGGGEPQHF	TGTGCCAGCAGCTTGGCAGGGGGCGGAGAGCCCCAGCATTTT
TRBJ2-7	14	few	TRBV27	TRBD2	CASRRLAGVYEQYF	TGTGCCAGCCGCCGACTAGCGGGAGTCTACGAGCAGTACTTC
TRBJ2-7	15	NA	TRBV9	TRBD2	CASSPQLAGRWEQYF	TGTGCCAGCAGCCCCCAGCTAGCGGGAAGGTGGGAGCAGTACTTC
TRBJ2-1	15	NA	TRBV19	NA	CASSIDRGSYNEQFF	TGTGCCAGTAGTATAGACAGGGGAAGCTACAATGAGCAGTTCTTC
TRBJ2-1	13	NA	TRBV27	NA	CASSLIGGNEQFF	TGTGCCAGCAGTTTAATAGGGGGCAATGAGCAGTTCTTC
TRBJ2-7	13	NA	TRBV6-5	NA	CASSQGRVNEQYF	TGTGCCAGCAGTCAGGGCAGGGTGAACGAGCAGTACTTC
TRBJ1-5	13	NA	TRBV14	NA	CASSQDHNQPQHF	TGTGCCAGCAGCCAAGATCACAATCAGCCCCAGCATTTT
TRBJ1-4	14	NA	TRBV29-1	NA	CSVKQAATNEKLFF	TGCAGCGTTAAGCAGGCAGCAACTAATGAAAAACTGTTTTTT
TRBJ1-6	17	NA	TRBV2	TRBD1	CASSRTGGGSYNSPLHF	TGTGCCAGCAGCCGGACAGGGGGCGGTTCCTATAATTCACCCCTCCACTTT
TRBJ2-7	13	NA	TRBV9	NA	CASSVSVNHEQYF	TGTGCCAGCAGCGTGTCGGTAAACCACGAGCAGTACTTC
TRBJ1-2	17	NA	TRBV7-6	NA	CASSSNYKGRGNYGYTF	TGTGCCAGCAGCTCCAACTACAAGGGAAGGGGTAACTATGGCTACACCTTC
TRBJ1-5	19	NA	TRBV4-2	NA	CASSQETRKEVGGNQPQHF	TGTGCCAGCAGCCAAGAGACCCGAAAGGAGGTGGGGGGTAATCAGCCCCAGCATTTT
TRBJ2-1	16	NA	TRBV19	TRBD1	CASSLWTGTVYNEQFF	TGTGCCAGTAGTCTGTGGACCGGGACAGTCTACAATGAGCAGTTCTTC
TRBJ2-1	15	NA	TRBV27	TRBD2	CASRPLAGAYNEQFF	TGTGCCAGCAGACCCCTAGCGGGAGCTTACAATGAGCAGTTCTTC
TRBJ1-6	14	NA	TRBV27	TRBD1	CASRSGTGESPLHF	TGTGCCAGCAGGTCCGGGACAGGGGAGTCACCCCTCCACTTT
TRBJ2-1	17	NA	TRBV11-2	TRBD2	CASRRTTGTSGRGEQFF	TGTGCCAGCAGGAGAACCACCGGGACTAGCGGGAGGGGTGAGCAGTTCTTC
TRBJ2-7	14	NA	TRBV30	TRBD2	CAWSAGGRAYEQYF	TGTGCCTGGAGCGCCGGCGGGAGAGCCTACGAGCAGTACTTC
TRBJ2-7	13	few	TRBV27	NA	CASSLLATYEQYF	TGTGCCAGCAGTCTACTCGCAACCTACGAGCAGTACTTC
TRBJ2-5	14	NA	TRBV2	NA	CASSPTNSGETQYF	TGTGCCAGCAGTCCTACCAACAGTGGGGAGACCCAGTACTTC
TRBJ1-1	13	NA	TRBV7-8	NA	CASSPLLWQGAFF	TGTGCCAGCAGCCCGCTTTTATGGCAGGGAGCTTTCTTT
TRBJ1-1	14	NA	TRBV5-6	NA	CASSLAGIGTEAFF	TGTGCCAGCAGCTTGGCAGGGATTGGCACTGAAGCTTTCTTT